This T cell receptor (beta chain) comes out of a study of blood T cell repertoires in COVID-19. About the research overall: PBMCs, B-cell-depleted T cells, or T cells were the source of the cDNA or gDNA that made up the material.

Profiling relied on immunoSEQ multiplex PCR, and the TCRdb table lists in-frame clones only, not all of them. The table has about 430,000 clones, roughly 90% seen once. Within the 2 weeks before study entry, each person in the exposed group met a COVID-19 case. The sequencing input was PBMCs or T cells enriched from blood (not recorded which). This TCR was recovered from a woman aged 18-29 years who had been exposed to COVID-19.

The CDR3 bases are TGTGCCAGCAGCTTAGAACTATCCCGCGGGTACGAGCAGTACTTC. It specifies CASSLELSRGYEQYF. V gene TRBV7-2 combines with J gene TRBJ2-7, with D perhaps matching TRBD2 (5 bases). CDR3 size: 15 residues. V was clipped by 1 base and J by 4 bases, with 14 bases between them. CDR1 is SGHTA and CDR2 is FQGNSA in the germline V gene.